Below are 25 T cell receptor beta chains sequenced from a single sample in a study of shared clonotypes between healthy human individuals. Clones were read by immunoSEQ multiplex PCR, and TCRdb kept only the in-frame ones, dropping some. The data contain a few hundred thousand clones, roughly 87% of them singletons. The sample comprised memory CD8+ T cells sorted from blood. The subset was: CD45RO+ cells pooled with CCR7-negative TemRA cells. Source of these receptors: a man aged 18 to 30 in good health.

On this clone itself: Distinct nucleotide sequences in the sample also encode this CDR3. J is TRBJ2-7 and V is TRBV7-9; perhaps D is TRBD1 or TRBD2 (5 bases each). V shed 5 bases and J shed 6 bases, with 14 bases lying between them. CDR1 is SEHNR and CDR2 is FQNEAQ in the germline V gene (reference sequence). The CDR3 totals 13 residues. The CDR3 sequence: CASSPNLGGEQYF. DNA of the CDR3: TGTGCCAGCAGCCCTAATCTTGGGGGCGAGCAGTACTTC.

As to this clone: This may stem from a read error, because a much larger clone lies one nucleotide away. This CDR3 is also generated by other DNA sequences in the sample. The chain employs TRBV27 and TRBJ2-7; 8 nucleotides match TRBD1. Germline V gives CDR1 MNHEY, CDR2 SMNVEV (reference sequence). J was trimmed by 1 base and V by 6 bases; bases with no gene match: 2. The CDR3 spans 13 residues. This CDR3 is CASSRQGSYEQYF. The CDR3 DNA sequence: TGTGCCAGCAGCCGACAGGGGTCCTACGAGCAGTACTTC.

J is TRBJ1-5 and V is TRBV7-9; D is possibly TRBD1 (6 bases). CDR1 and CDR2 (germline): SEHNR, FQNEAQ (reference sequence). The V and J ends lost 5 bases and 5 bases respectively, with 16 bases between them. The CDR3 consists of 15 residues. The CDR3 loop reads CASSQTGIDDQPQHF. Here the CDR3 DNA reads TGTGCCAGCAGCCAAACAGGGATTGATGATCAGCCCCAGCATTTT.

The chain carries TRBV15 and TRBJ1-2, with 8 bases that match TRBD1. In germline, CDR1 is LNHNV, CDR2 YYDKDF (reference sequence). CDR3 size: 15 residues. The V and J ends lost 5 bases and 4 bases, in that order; junction bases with no gene match: 9. The CDR3 coding sequence is TGTGCCACCAGCGGGGACAGGTTGGGGCTCTATGGCTACACCTTC. It yields the protein CATSGDRLGLYGYTF.

This chain connects TRBV7-9 to TRBJ2-2; TRBD2 is a possible D gene (5 bases). The CDR3 is 15 residues long. Germline V lookup: CDR1 SEHNR, CDR2 FQNEAQ (reference sequence). Deletions cut 5 bases from V and 6 bases from J, with 16 bases between. The CDR3 sequence is CASSPSIVSPGELFF. The CDR3 DNA is TGTGCCAGCAGCCCTAGCATAGTATCGCCCGGGGAGCTGTTTTTT.

This sequence joins TRBV30 and TRBJ2-7, with D possibly called TRBD1 or TRBD2 (6 bases each). With 4 bases removed from V and 4 bases from J, the gap between germline ends came to 14 bases. The germline CDR1 and CDR2 sequences are GTSNPN and SVGIG (reference sequence). The CDR3 runs to 13 residues. The CDR3 bases are TGTGCCTGGACCCCCGGGGGCTCATACGAGCAGTACTTC. The encoded protein is CAWTPGGSYEQYF.

This chain connects TRBV11-2 to TRBJ2-2, with 14 bases identical to TRBD2. The germline CDR1 and CDR2 sequences are SGHAT and FQNNGV. This CDR3 contains 19 residues. The V and J ends lost 5 bases and 6 bases, in that order; junction bases with no gene match: 14. CDR3 residues: CASSRDRLAGGPGPGELFF. CDR3 DNA: TGTGCCAGCAGCCGAGATCGACTAGCGGGGGGGCCTGGCCCCGGGGAGCTGTTTTTT.

V usage is TRBV15 and J usage is TRBJ2-7; 12 bases fit TRBD2. V lost 5 bases and J lost 4; bases outside the gene matches: 6. This CDR3 has 15 residues. CDR1 LNHNV and CDR2 YYDKDF come from the germline V gene (reference sequence). This CDR3 is CATSAWTSGEYEQYF. The CDR3 DNA follows: TGTGCCACCAGCGCCTGGACTAGCGGGGAGTACGAGCAGTACTTC.

This chain's CDR3 is CASSGGPKSSTGELFF. DNA of the CDR3: TGTGCCAGCAGTGGAGGGCCAAAGTCGTCGACCGGGGAGCTGTTTTTT. V gene TRBV25-1 combines with J gene TRBJ2-2; D is possibly TRBD2 (5 bases). From germline, CDR1 is MGHDK and CDR2 SYGVNS. Trimming left V 4 bases short and J 5 bases short, with 17 bases between. The CDR3 is 16 residues long.

V is TRBV4-3 and J is TRBJ2-7; 8 bases map to TRBD1. This CDR3 region has 15 residues. The J segment lost 4 bases and the V segment lost 4 bases, leaving 9 bases of the junction unmatched. Germline V gives CDR1 LGHNA, CDR2 YSLEER. The DNA for the CDR3 is TGCGCCAGCAGCCCCGGCCGGACAGGGTGGTACGAGCAGTACTTC. Protein sequence: CASSPGRTGWYEQYF.

The chain couples TRBV10-1 to TRBJ2-3; D perhaps matches TRBD2 (5 bases). Germline V gene data show CDR1 as WNHNN and CDR2 as SYGVQD (reference sequence). V was pared by 4 bases and J by 0 bases, with 8 bases between. This CDR3 is 14 amino acids long. The CDR3 region has the DNA TGCGCCAGCAGTGCACGGACTAGCACAGATACGCAGTATTTT. Residues: CASSARTSTDTQYF.

This chain links TRBV7-6 with TRBJ2-7, with 7 bases lining up with TRBD2. The CDR3 totals 14 residues. The germline V gene encodes CDR1 SGHVS and CDR2 FNYEAQ. V shed 0 bases, J shed 6 bases, and the junction held 5 bases outside the gene matches. The CDR3, as DNA: TGTGCCAGCAGCTTAGCGGGAGGGCCCGGCGAGCAGTACTTC. Its protein product is CASSLAGGPGEQYF.

As DNA, the CDR3 is TGTGCCAGCAGTTTTGGGCGACCCCAGCATTTT. Protein: CASSFGRPQHF. The V gene is TRBV28, the J gene TRBJ1-5, with D unclear. Germline V gene lookup returns CDR1 MDHEN and CDR2 SYDVKM. The CDR3 has 11 residues. V lost 3 bases and J 10 bases, leaving 7 bases between the germline ends.

The chain carries TRBV4-1 and TRBJ1-5, with TRBD1 as a possible D gene (6 bases). Trimming removed 0 bases from V and 3 bases from J, with 12 bases in between. CDR1 and CDR2 (germline): MGHRA, YSYEKL. The CDR3 has 16 residues. The DNA of the CDR3 is TGCGCCAGCAGCCAAGATGGCGCAGGGGTCAATCAGCCCCAGCATTTT. As protein: CASSQDGAGVNQPQHF.

The chain employs TRBV4-1 and TRBJ1-5; D remains ambiguous. The CDR3 loop spans 14 amino acids. V was pared by 3 bases and J by 5 bases, with 11 bases between. Germline V lookup: CDR1 MGHRA, CDR2 YSYEKL. CDR3 protein: CASSHGIRDQPQHF. CDR3 coding DNA: TGCGCCAGCAGCCACGGTATACGGGATCAGCCCCAGCATTTT.

This clone was recorded at least ten times. The chain employs TRBV30 and TRBJ1-1; D possibly corresponds to TRBD1 (5 bases). This CDR3 has 14 residues. Trimming took 5 bases from V and 4 from J, leaving 17 bases between them. Per germline, CDR1 GTSNPN and CDR2 SVGIG (reference sequence). The CDR3 nucleotides are TGTGCCTGGGACAGAATGGGGGAGTTCACTGAAGCTTTCTTT. It yields the protein CAWDRMGEFTEAFF.

The chain links TRBV9 to TRBJ2-1, with D possibly matching TRBD2 (6 bases). The CDR3 contains 14 residues. Germline V gene lookup returns CDR1 SGDLS and CDR2 YYNGEE. V lost 4 bases and J 3 bases, leaving 11 bases between the germline ends. The CDR3 coding sequence is TGTGCCAGCAGCCCCGGAGGGTACTACAATGAGCAGTTCTTC. Residues: CASSPGGYYNEQFF. The full variable domain, its missing parts supplied by reference TRBV9 and TRBJ2-1, is DSGVTQTPKHLITATGQRVTLRCSPRSGDLSVYWYQQSLDQGLQFLIQYYNGEERAKGNILERFSAQQFPDLHSELNLSSLELGDSALYFCASSPGGYYNEQFFGPGTRLTVL.

As for this clone: A read error may account for a junction end that differs from germline. This chain uses TRBV7-7 with TRBJ2-1; D is perhaps TRBD2 (6 bases). Germline CDR1 reads SSHAT; CDR2 reads FNYEAQ (reference sequence). The CDR3 consists of 13 residues. The CDR3 DNA follows: TGTGCTAGCAGCTCGTGGTTAGCGGCACAACAGTTCTTC. Encoded protein: CASSSWLAAQQFF.

The chain has TRBV4-1 and TRBJ2-7; a possible D gene is TRBD1 (5 bases). CDR3 length equals 14 residues. V was clipped by 1 base and J by 3 bases, with 10 bases between them. Germline-derived CDR1 and CDR2 are MGHRA and YSYEKL. The CDR3 DNA reads TGCGCCAGCAGCCAAGTCGCGACAGACTACGAGCAGTACTTC. Encoded protein: CASSQVATDYEQYF.

The chain links TRBV19 to TRBJ1-1; D uncertain. The CDR3 is 13 residues long. Trimming stripped 4 bases from V and 4 bases from J, with 10 bases between. Germline CDR1 reads LNHDA; CDR2 reads SQIVND (reference sequence). CDR3 DNA sequence: TGTGCCAGTAGTAGAGTTGGTGGCACTGAAGCTTTCTTT. Amino acid sequence: CASSRVGGTEAFF.

V and J are TRBV15 and TRBJ1-1; D is unclear. Germline loops: CDR1 LNHNV, CDR2 YYDKDF (reference sequence). The CDR3 spans 11 residues. The ends were cut back, 5 bases at V and 5 bases at J, with 6 bases in the middle. The CDR3 DNA is TGTGCCACCAGCCTAGGAACTGAAGCTTTCTTT. It encodes CATSLGTEAFF. The whole variable domain, filled in from reference TRBV15 and TRBJ1-1, reads DAMVIQNPRYQVTQFGKPVTLSCSQTLNHNVMYWYQQKSSQAPKLLFHYYDKDFNNEADTPDNFQSRRPNTSFCFLDIRSPGLGDTAMYLCATSLGTEAFFGQGTRLTVV.

The chain joins TRBV27 to TRBJ1-2; tentatively, D is TRBD1 (5 bases). Germline CDR1 MNHEY, CDR2 SMNVEV (reference sequence). The CDR3 runs 15 residues. V lost 5 bases, J lost 4 bases, and 17 bases lay in between. The CDR3 DNA sequence: TGTGCCAGCAGTCTTGGGGGAGGGTTGATCTATGGCTACACCTTC. The encoded protein is CASSLGGGLIYGYTF.

The genes are TRBV7-9 and TRBJ1-3; D ambiguous. CDR1 is SEHNR, CDR2 FQNEAQ, per germline (reference sequence). CDR3 length: 14 residues. V lost 5 bases and J lost 0, with 8 bases in between. CDR3 in amino acids: CASSIEVSGNTIYF. CDR3 bases: TGTGCCAGCAGCATTGAGGTCTCTGGAAACACCATATATTTT.

This chain connects TRBV11-2 to TRBJ1-1, with D maybe TRBD1 (5 bases). This CDR3 contains 15 residues. Germline assignment: CDR1 SGHAT and CDR2 FQNNGV. V shed 1 base and J shed 4 bases, with 13 bases lying between them. CDR3 protein: CASSLGSQGFTEAFF. CDR3 nucleotides: TGTGCCAGCAGCTTAGGTAGTCAGGGCTTCACTGAAGCTTTCTTT.

The chain carries TRBV5-4 and TRBJ2-1; 13 bases map to TRBD2. From germline, CDR1 is SGHNT and CDR2 YYREEE (reference sequence). V was clipped by 1 base and J by 8 bases; unmatched bases: 3. The CDR3 length is 15 residues. The CDR3 region has the DNA TGTGCCAGCAGCTTGATTACTAGCGGGAGGGATGAGCAGTTCTTC. This encodes CASSLITSGRDEQFF.